The 23 T cell receptor beta chains reported below all come from one sample, sequenced in a study of blood T cell repertoires in COVID-19. Profiled with immunoSEQ multiplex PCR; TCRdb holds only in-frame clones, not every one. The table includes roughly 100,000 clones, nearly 90% detected once. Sequencing input: peripheral blood. These receptors were obtained from a man in his fifties or sixties in a cohort sampled during active COVID-19.

The rearrangement joins TRBV5-1 to TRBJ2-5; 8 bases are a match to TRBD2. Germline V lookup: CDR1 SGHRS, CDR2 YFSETQ. The CDR3 spans 16 residues. J was trimmed by 5 bases and V by 6 bases; bases with no gene match: 15. In DNA form, the CDR3 reads TGCGCCAGCAACCCCCAACTAGCGGATCGGGGGGAGACCCAGTACTTC. Its translation is CASNPQLADRGETQYF.

The chain uses TRBV2 and TRBJ2-7, with a possible D match to TRBD2 (6 bases). In germline, CDR1 is SNHLY, CDR2 FYNNEI. The germline V and J ends were trimmed by 8 bases and 3 bases, with 14 bases remaining between them. This CDR3 contains 13 residues. This CDR3 reads CASRIDGSYEQYF. CDR3 coding DNA: TGTGCCAGCCGTATAGACGGGAGCTACGAGCAGTACTTC.

The chain combines TRBV24-1 with TRBJ1-1; D remains unclear. The CDR3 contains 13 residues. The V gene lost 3 bases and the J gene lost 2 bases, with 6 bases spanning the gap. Germline V gives CDR1 KGHDR, CDR2 SFDVKD. CDR3 sequence: CATSDNLNTEAFF. As DNA, the CDR3 is TGTGCCACCAGTGATAACCTAAACACTGAAGCTTTCTTT.

This chain uses TRBV5-1 with TRBJ2-2, with 11 bases matching TRBD2. The length of the CDR3 is 15 residues. J lost 5 bases, V lost 7 bases, and 7 bases had no gene match. The V gene's germline CDR1 is SGHRS and CDR2 YFSETQ. CDR3 nucleotide sequence: TGCGCCAGCGCGGGACTAGCGGTGTCAACCGGGGAGCTGTTTTTT. Protein sequence: CASAGLAVSTGELFF.

This chain uses TRBV27 with TRBJ2-7, with 7 bases aligning to TRBD1. This CDR3 is 12 amino acids long. Germline CDR1 MNHEY, CDR2 SMNVEV (reference sequence). V was pared by 8 bases and J by 5 bases, with 6 bases of the junction left unmatched. The CDR3 spells CASGQVKNEQYF. The CDR3 coding sequence is TGTGCCAGCGGACAGGTAAAAAACGAGCAGTACTTC.

This chain's CDR3 is CASALRGGPGNTIYF. The CDR3 nucleotides are TGCGCCAGCGCGCTCCGAGGGGGCCCTGGAAACACCATATATTTT. The V call is TRBV5-1, the J call TRBJ1-3; 7 bases line up with TRBD1. The CDR3 is 15 amino acids. V trimming: 7 bases; J trimming: 2 bases; junction bases outside the gene matches: 9. The V gene's germline CDR1 is SGHRS and CDR2 YFSETQ. The full variable domain, rest sourced from reference TRBV5-1 and TRBJ1-3, is KAGVTQTPRYLIKTRGQQVTLSCSPISGHRSVSWYQQTPGQGLQFLFEYFSETQRNKGNFPGRFSGRQFSNSRSEMNVSTLELGDSALYLCASALRGGPGNTIYFGEGSWLTVV.

The rearrangement links TRBV28 to TRBJ1-5; 8 bases agree with TRBD1. V dropped 8 bases and J dropped 6; count of bases not matched to a gene: 12. The CDR3 extends over 15 amino acids. The germline CDR1 and CDR2 sequences are MDHEN and SYDVKM. CDR3 nucleotide sequence: TGTGCCAGCCAACCACAGGGGGGTCAGGGTCAGCCCCAGCATTTT. It is translated as CASQPQGGQGQPQHF.

This sequence joins TRBV18 and TRBJ2-1, with D maybe TRBD2 (5 bases). Germline values: CDR1 KGHSH, CDR2 LQKENI. This CDR3 is built from 12 residues. Trimming took off 6 bases at V and 5 bases at J, with 8 bases between the two ends. CDR3 region: CASSSGNNEQFF. Here the CDR3 DNA reads TGTGCCAGCTCTTCGGGGAACAATGAGCAGTTCTTC.

The chain joins TRBV10-3 to TRBJ2-5, with 13 bases matching TRBD2. Germline loops: CDR1 ENHRY, CDR2 SYGVKD. V shed 0 bases and J 2 bases; nucleotides not matched to a gene: 6. The CDR3 extends over 18 amino acids. The CDR3 loop reads CAISESTSGGYLQETQYF. In DNA form, the CDR3 reads TGTGCCATCAGTGAGTCGACTAGCGGGGGGTATTTGCAAGAGACCCAGTACTTC.

The CDR3 loop reads CASTPRTGGDYGYTF. CDR3 DNA: TGTGCCAGCACCCCTAGGACAGGGGGCGACTATGGCTACACCTTC. The rearrangement uses TRBV2 and TRBJ1-2; 11 bases map to TRBD1. V was pared by 7 bases and J by 3 bases, with 7 bases of the junction left unmatched. The CDR3 is made up of 15 amino acids. Germline V gene data show CDR1 as SNHLY and CDR2 as FYNNEI. The full variable domain, rest sourced from reference TRBV2 and TRBJ1-2, is EPEVTQTPSHQVTQMGQEVILRCVPISNHLYFYWYRQILGQKVEFLVSFYNNEISEKSEIFDDQFSVERPDGSNFTLKIRSTKLEDSAMYFCASTPRTGGDYGYTFGSGTRLTVV.

The chain joins TRBV28 to TRBJ1-6; D unresolved. This CDR3 region has 11 residues. Germline V gene sequence: CDR1 MDHEN, CDR2 SYDVKM. V shed 4 bases and J shed 8 bases, with 3 bases lying between them. This CDR3 is CASSSDSPLHF. CDR3 nucleotide sequence: TGTGCCAGCAGTTCTGATTCACCCCTCCACTTT.

V gene TRBV6-2 or TRBV6-3 combines with J gene TRBJ2-2, with D perhaps matching TRBD1 (6 bases). Germline V gene sequence: CDR1 MNHEY, CDR2 SVGEGT. The length of the CDR3 is 15 residues. V was pared by 2 bases and J by 0 bases, with 7 bases between. The CDR3 DNA reads TGTGCCAGCAGTTACAGGGACACGAACACCGGGGAGCTGTTTTTT. Protein sequence: CASSYRDTNTGELFF.

The CDR3 is CASSLWWTGSTGELFF. CDR3 nucleotides: TGTGCCAGCAGTTTATGGTGGACAGGGTCCACCGGGGAGCTGTTTTTT. This sequence joins TRBV28 and TRBJ2-2; 8 bases align to TRBD1. CDR3 size: 16 residues. Per the germline V gene, CDR1 is MDHEN and CDR2 is SYDVKM. Unmatched junction bases numbered 4, after V lost 0 bases and J lost 4 bases. Based on the CDR3 plus reference TRBV28 and TRBJ2-2, the full variable domain is DVKVTQSSRYLVKRTGEKVFLECVQDMDHENMFWYRQDPGLGLRLIYFSYDVKMKEKGDIPEGYSVSREKKERFSLILESASTNQTSMYLCASSLWWTGSTGELFFGEGSRLTVL.

The V and J genes are TRBV6-4 and TRBJ2-2, with 10 bases lining up with TRBD2. This CDR3 is 18 amino acids long. The junction had 10 bases not matched to a gene; V was cut back by 6 bases and J by 0 bases. Germline CDR1 and CDR2: MRHNA and SNTAGT. The CDR3 nucleotides read TGTGCCAGCAGCGCCGGGCGACTAGCGGGCACGAACACCGGGGAGCTGTTTTTT. Encoded protein: CASSAGRLAGTNTGELFF.

This chain connects TRBV4-1 to TRBJ2-1; no definite D call. From germline, CDR1 is MGHRA and CDR2 YSYEKL. Trimming removed 1 base from V and 10 bases from J, with 20 bases in between. This CDR3 spans 16 amino acids. This CDR3 reads CASSQGPSPPLSEQFF. CDR3 bases: TGCGCCAGCAGCCAAGGGCCCTCCCCTCCTCTCTCGGAGCAGTTCTTC.

The chain links TRBV2 to TRBJ1-4, with D maybe TRBD1 (6 bases). The germline V and J ends were trimmed by 4 bases and 7 bases, with 16 bases remaining between them. In germline, CDR1 is SNHLY, CDR2 FYNNEI. This CDR3 has 15 amino acids. The CDR3 bases are TGTGCCAGCAGTGTTTATGGGGGCGAGGGTGAAAAACTGTTTTTT. This encodes CASSVYGGEGEKLFF.

This chain uses TRBV28 with TRBJ2-5, with 9 bases fitting TRBD2. The V segment lost 6 bases and the J segment 4 bases; nucleotides outside the gene matches: 6. Germline V gene sequence: CDR1 MDHEN, CDR2 SYDVKM. CDR3 length: 14 residues. This CDR3 reads CASSPRTSVETQYF. The CDR3 region has the DNA TGTGCCAGCAGCCCGAGGACTAGCGTAGAGACCCAGTACTTC.

The rearrangement uses TRBV5-1 and TRBJ1-4; no reliable D call. This CDR3 has 13 residues. Trimming left V 4 bases short and J 2 bases short, with 6 bases between. Germline V gene sequence: CDR1 SGHRS, CDR2 YFSETQ. The CDR3, as DNA: TGCGCCAGCAGCCCCGGGACTAATGAAAAACTGTTTTTT. The encoded protein is CASSPGTNEKLFF.

The chain combines TRBV5-1 with TRBJ1-2, with 9 bases that match TRBD1. Germline CDR1 and CDR2: SGHRS and YFSETQ. The CDR3 extends over 15 amino acids. Losses at the gene ends were 4 bases for V and 3 bases for J; bases not matched to a gene: 7. CDR3 nucleotide sequence: TGCGCCAGCAGCCAGCCGGGACAGGGCGACTATGGCTACACCTTC. It translates to CASSQPGQGDYGYTF.

The chain couples TRBV28 to TRBJ2-6, with D possibly being TRBD1 (5 bases). Trimming left V 5 bases short and J 0 bases short, with 14 bases between. Germline-derived CDR1 and CDR2 are MDHEN and SYDVKM. The CDR3 totals 17 residues. The DNA for the CDR3 is TGTGCCAGCAGTAGGGGTCTTGCTTTCTCTGGGGCCAACGTCCTGACTTTC. This gives the protein CASSRGLAFSGANVLTF.

The chain carries TRBV28 and TRBJ1-3; no firm D call. The CDR3 runs 12 residues. Germline loops: CDR1 MDHEN, CDR2 SYDVKM. V was cut by 9 bases and J by 0 bases, with 6 bases left in between. Here the CDR3 reads CASKSSGNTIYF. CDR3 DNA: TGTGCCAGTAAGAGCTCTGGAAACACCATATATTTT.

The chain couples TRBV24-1 to TRBJ2-7; D is unresolved. Between the trimmed V and J ends, which lost 2 bases and 1 base, there was a span of 8 bases. Per germline, CDR1 KGHDR and CDR2 SFDVKD. The length of the CDR3 is 14 residues. CDR3 in DNA: TGTGCCACCAGTGATTCCGGGTCTTCCTACGAGCAGTACTTC. This encodes CATSDSGSSYEQYF.

The chain has TRBV6-5 and TRBJ1-5; tentatively, D is TRBD1 (6 bases). The CDR3 runs 14 residues. Per the germline V gene, CDR1 is MNHEY and CDR2 is SVGAGI. V was shortened by 5 bases and J by 3 bases, with 11 bases between the two germline ends. CDR3 sequence reads: CASSPQGYNQPQHF. The CDR3 nucleotides are TGTGCCAGCAGTCCTCAGGGGTACAATCAGCCCCAGCATTTT.